The 24 T cell receptor beta chains given below trace back to one sample, sequenced in a study of blood T cells in healthy people across ages. A J-beta primer mix and a sample-barcoded 5' primer were used in a second PCR of roughly 6 to 11 cycles. MiXCR was run by TCRdb on the 5' RACE reads, yielding one entry per CDR3 protein. Altogether about 1.6 million distinct CDR3 sequences are present, 30% to 35% being singletons, with the ten largest covering 11%. Sequencing input: blood. These receptors were taken from a woman aged 25 to 45 in good health.

There are a few counts of this clonotype. This chain links TRBV6-1 with TRBJ2-4; 8 bases are a match to TRBD1. TRBJ2-7 explains the end of the DNA better; the J call may be wrong. CDR3 size: 12 residues. Germline V lookup: CDR1 MNHNS, CDR2 SASEGT. The CDR3 spells CASDRGWDEQYF. The CDR3 DNA reads as TGTGCCAGTGACAGGGGTTGGGACGAGCAGTACTTC.

This clonotype was recorded a few times. The V and J genes are TRBV14 and TRBJ2-1; D may be TRBD2 (5 bases). Per the germline V gene, CDR1 is SGHDN and CDR2 is FVKESK. This CDR3 has 16 amino acids. V lost 0 bases, J lost 7 bases, and 16 bases lay in between. The CDR3 sequence is CASSQETSGLWNEQFF. The CDR3 coding sequence is TGTGCCAGCAGCCAAGAGACGAGCGGTCTTTGGAATGAGCAGTTCTTC.

The V gene is TRBV5-6, the J gene TRBJ1-2; unclear D gene. Germline V lookup: CDR1 SGHDT, CDR2 YYEEEE. Trimming stripped 0 bases from V and 4 bases from J, with 10 bases between. This CDR3 has 14 residues. The CDR3 DNA follows: TGTGCCAGCAGCTTGGGGCCAGAGGGCTATGGCTACACCTTC. Its translation: CASSLGPEGYGYTF.

Note on this clonotype: A single base separates this from a much larger clone, so it may be a read error. The V call is TRBV12-3 or TRBV12-4, the J call TRBJ2-4; maybe TRBD2 (6 bases). The CDR3 totals 14 residues. The CDR3 region has the DNA TGTGCCTGCAGTTTTGGAGGGGCTCGGGGTGAGCAGTACTTC. Residues: CACSFGGARGEQYF.

This clonotype has only a few counts. This rearrangement joins TRBV2 to TRBJ2-3, with 7 positions matching TRBD1. J was trimmed by 4 bases and V by 3 bases; bases with no gene match: 7. This CDR3 has 15 residues. Looked up from germline, CDR1 is SNHLY and CDR2 is FYNNEI. The CDR3 sequence is CASSDDRVFADTQYF. CDR3 in DNA: TGTGCCAGCAGTGACGACAGGGTTTTCGCAGATACGCAGTATTTT.

This clonotype has just a few counts. The chain links TRBV5-1 to TRBJ2-5; D is perhaps TRBD1 or TRBD2 (6 bases each). Per germline, CDR1 SGHRS and CDR2 YFSETQ. The CDR3 sequence is 17 residues long. Trimming pared 3 bases from V and 2 bases from J, leaving 20 bases between. The CDR3 is CASSSPKMGGLQETQYF. CDR3 nucleotide sequence: TGCGCCAGCAGCTCCCCCAAGATGGGGGGCCTTCAAGAGACCCAGTACTTC. The variable domain in full, with the rest retrieved from reference TRBV5-1 and TRBJ2-5, is KAGVTQTPRYLIKTRGQQVTLSCSPISGHRSVSWYQQTPGQGLQFLFEYFSETQRNKGNFPGRFSGRQFSNSRSEMNVSTLELGDSALYLCASSSPKMGGLQETQYFGPGTRLLVL.

V gene TRBV5-1 combines with J gene TRBJ2-5; 7 bases map to TRBD2. The CDR3 runs 14 residues. Germline assignment: CDR1 SGHRS and CDR2 YFSETQ. V lost 4 bases to trimming and J lost 4 bases; unmatched junction nucleotides: 7. The CDR3, as DNA: TGCGCCAGCAGCCCCGGATGGGGGGGAGAGACCCAGTACTTC. Translating it yields CASSPGWGGETQYF.

This clonotype was counted at least ten times. J is TRBJ2-7 and V is TRBV29-1; D unresolved. The CDR3 loop spans 12 amino acids. V shed 4 bases and J shed 6 bases, with 13 bases lying between them. Germline V CDR1 and CDR2: SQVTM, ANQGSEA. The CDR3 sequence is CSVGSPGGEQYF. DNA for the CDR3: TGCAGCGTTGGGTCTCCGGGTGGCGAGCAGTACTTC.

This chain joins TRBV6-2 or TRBV6-3 and TRBJ2-1; 9 bases match TRBD2. Losses at the gene ends were 8 bases for V and 7 bases for J; bases not matched to a gene: 18. CDR1 and CDR2 (germline): MNHEY, SVGEGT. The CDR3 consists of 17 residues. The CDR3 region has the DNA TGTGCCAGCGAAGCAGGAACCCAGCGGGGGGAAGGTAATGAGCAGTTCTTC. Amino acid sequence: CASEAGTQRGEGNEQFF.

The chain combines TRBV13 with TRBJ2-1; D not certain. CDR1 is PRHDT, CDR2 FYEKMQ, per germline (reference sequence). Trimming pared 1 base from V and 0 bases from J, leaving 13 bases between. The CDR3 sequence is 17 residues long. CDR3 in amino acids: CASSLDNGLSSYNEQFF. CDR3 nucleotides: TGTGCCAGCAGCTTAGACAACGGGTTAAGCTCCTACAATGAGCAGTTCTTC.

The gene calls are TRBV24-1 and TRBJ2-7; weak D call: TRBD1 (6 bases). The germline V and J ends were trimmed by 3 bases and 9 bases, with 17 bases remaining between them. The germline gives CDR1 KGHDR, CDR2 SFDVKD. This CDR3 spans 14 amino acids. The CDR3 is CATSDAQQGVRQYF. Here the CDR3 DNA reads TGTGCCACCAGTGATGCACAACAGGGTGTCAGGCAGTACTTC.

The chain carries TRBV20-1 and TRBJ2-5; the match to TRBD2 covers 14 bases. The V gene's germline CDR1 is DFQATT and CDR2 SNEGSKA (reference sequence). Trimming at V came to 6 bases and at J to 7 bases, leaving 7 bases not matched to a gene. The CDR3 covers 14 residues. The CDR3 region has the DNA TGCAGTGCCGGGACTAGCGGGAGAGAAGCGACCCAGTACTTC. This sequence encodes CSAGTSGREATQYF.

V gene TRBV20-1 combines with J gene TRBJ1-1; tentatively, D is TRBD1 (6 bases). Trimming left V 4 bases short and J 4 bases short, with 16 bases between. The CDR3 is 14 amino acids. CDR1 is DFQATT, CDR2 SNEGSKA, per germline (reference sequence). In nucleotides, the CDR3 is TGCAGTGCTAAGGGGGATGGCCTTGGCACTGAAGCTTTCTTT. Translation: CSAKGDGLGTEAFF.

This chain links TRBV27 with TRBJ2-5, with D possibly matching TRBD1 (5 bases). CDR3 length: 14 amino acids. Germline CDR1 MNHEY, CDR2 SMNVEV (reference sequence). Trimming removed 6 bases from V and 5 bases from J, with 16 bases in between. The CDR3 loop is CASSTGPGRETQYF. The CDR3 DNA sequence: TGTGCCAGCAGCACCGGGCCAGGGCGGGAGACCCAGTACTTC.

This clonotype was observed a few times. The V gene is TRBV5-1, the J gene TRBJ1-5; maybe TRBD1 (6 bases). Germline CDR1 and CDR2: SGHRS and YFSETQ. Deletions cut 0 bases from V and 6 bases from J, with 13 bases between. The CDR3 runs to 15 residues. CDR3 in amino acids: CASSLDLGAGQPQHF. The CDR3 nucleotides read TGCGCCAGCAGCTTGGATTTGGGGGCTGGTCAGCCCCAGCATTTT.

This sequence joins TRBV5-1 and TRBJ1-2, with no clear D. V lost 2 bases, J lost 8 bases, and 10 bases lay in between. The CDR3 extends over 12 amino acids. The germline gives CDR1 SGHRS, CDR2 YFSETQ. For the CDR3, the DNA is TGCGCCAGCAGCTTTGACGGGAAAGGCTACACCTTC. It encodes CASSFDGKGYTF.

About this clonotype: Germline is not matched at one junction end, which may reflect a read error. The chain joins TRBV20-1 to TRBJ2-5; D gene unclear. Per the germline V gene, CDR1 is DFQATT and CDR2 is SNEGSKA (reference sequence). The CDR3 contains 15 residues. The CDR3 is CSARPHQSPQGTQYF. For the CDR3, the DNA is TGCAGTGCTAGACCCCACCAGTCCCCACAAGGGACCCAGTACTTC.

Remarks on this clonotype: This may stem from a read error, because a much larger clone lies one nucleotide away. The rearrangement joins TRBV7-9 to TRBJ2-6; possible D gene TRBD1, 5 bases. CDR1 and CDR2 (germline): SEHNR, FQNEAQ (reference sequence). CDR3 length: 16 amino acids. The CDR3 sequence is CASSPLRISGADVLTF. The DNA for the CDR3 is TGTGCCAGCAGCCCCTTAAGGATCTCTGGGGCCGACGTCCTGACTTTC. Using reference TRBV7-9 and TRBJ2-6 for the parts outside the CDR3, the full variable domain is DTGVSQNPRHKITKRGQNVTFRCDPISEHNRLYWYRQTLGQGPEFLTYFQNEAQLEKSRLLSDRFSAERPKGSFSTLEIQRTEQGDSAMYLCASSPLRISGADVLTFGAGSRLTVL.

This clonotype was seen only a few times. This sequence joins TRBV4-1 and TRBJ2-3, with D perhaps matching TRBD2 (5 bases). V dropped 8 bases and J dropped 2 bases, with 17 bases sitting between them. Germline values: CDR1 MGHRA, CDR2 YSYEKL. The CDR3 contains 15 residues. The CDR3, as DNA: TGCGCCAGCCGGGGAGCGACGGAACTCACAGATACGCAGTATTTT. Translated, it gives CASRGATELTDTQYF.

This clonotype was found many times. This chain uses TRBV12-3 or TRBV12-4 with TRBJ2-7, with D perhaps assigned TRBD1 or TRBD2 (5 bases each). This CDR3 is 14 amino acids long. The V gene lost 5 bases and the J gene lost 2 bases, with 13 bases spanning the gap. CDR3 sequence reads: CASSDGTEPYEQYF. The DNA for the CDR3 is TGTGCCAGCAGTGACGGGACGGAACCCTACGAGCAGTACTTC.

A few counts support this clonotype. The chain is built from TRBV20-1 and TRBJ2-7; D is possibly TRBD1 (6 bases). CDR3 size: 12 residues. Germline assignment: CDR1 DFQATT and CDR2 SNEGSKA (reference sequence). V lost 5 bases to trimming and J lost 3 bases, with 11 bases between them. CDR3 DNA sequence: TGCAGTGCTTTTACAGGGAGCTACGAGCAGTACTTC. As protein: CSAFTGSYEQYF.

The chain couples TRBV7-9 to TRBJ2-1; 10 bases are shared with TRBD1. CDR3 length: 15 amino acids. Germline V gene lookup returns CDR1 SEHNR and CDR2 FQNEAQ (reference sequence). V dropped 7 bases and J dropped 9; count of bases not matched to a gene: 12. CDR3: CASNYGDRGSGEQFF. DNA of the CDR3: TGTGCCAGCAACTATGGGGACAGGGGTTCAGGTGAGCAGTTCTTC.

As DNA, the CDR3 is TGTGCCACCAGTGATTTCACGGGCAGGAAAAGCAATCAGCCCCAGCATTTT. This gives the protein CATSDFTGRKSNQPQHF. The V gene is TRBV24-1, the J gene TRBJ1-5; no clear D. Germline V gene sequence: CDR1 KGHDR, CDR2 SFDVKD. The CDR3 covers 17 residues. V gave up 1 base and J gave up 1 base, with 13 bases separating them.

The genes are TRBV24-1 and TRBJ2-1, with 9 positions matching TRBD1. The V segment lost 3 bases and the J segment 2 bases; nucleotides outside the gene matches: 1. The CDR3 has 15 amino acids. Germline V gene sequence: CDR1 KGHDR, CDR2 SFDVKD. CDR3 sequence (DNA): TGTGCCACCAGTGATCGGACAGGGGCCTACAATGAGCAGTTCTTC. Amino acid sequence: CATSDRTGAYNEQFF.